Below, 29 T cell receptor beta chains from the same sample are listed, as sequenced in a study of CD8+CD57+ T cells in acquired aplastic anemia. The template for TCR beta VDJ and CDR3 sequence profiling was genomic DNA. TCRdb ran MiXCR on the reads and lists one entry per CDR3 protein. The table lists about 190,000 distinct CDR3 sequences, around 65% of them singletons, with under 60% in the top ten. Sequenced input: sorted CD4+, CD8+, or CD8+CD57+ T cells (not recorded which) from PBMCs. Receptor source: a human donor with severe aplastic anemia or a healthy control (not recorded which).

The chain carries TRBV2 and TRBJ1-6; the D gene is possibly TRBD1 (6 bases). Germline-derived CDR1 and CDR2 are SNHLY and FYNNEI. The CDR3 length is 15 residues. V lost 6 bases and J 8 bases, leaving 17 bases between the germline ends. The CDR3 reads CASRDRFGGDSPLHF. The CDR3 DNA follows: TGTGCCAGCAGAGACAGGTTTGGGGGCGATTCACCCCTCCACTTT.

The CDR3: CSVAPRQDHEQYF. CDR3 DNA: TGCAGCGTTGCGCCGAGACAGGACCACGAGCAGTACTTC. The V gene is TRBV29-1, the J gene TRBJ2-7; D might be TRBD1 (6 bases). The CDR3 spans 13 residues. The V and J ends lost 4 bases and 5 bases respectively, with 15 bases between them. CDR1 and CDR2 from the germline V gene are SQVTM and ANQGSEA.

The CDR3 DNA is TGTGCCAGCCCCCCTGGGGCTAGCGGTTTACAAGAGACCCAGTACTTC. Translating it yields CASPPGASGLQETQYF. The V call is TRBV2, the J call TRBJ2-5; TRBD2 aligns across 7 bases. Unmatched junction bases numbered 14, after V lost 8 bases and J lost 2 bases. The CDR3 length is 16 residues. Germline CDR1 SNHLY, CDR2 FYNNEI. The complete variable domain, with remaining parts taken from reference TRBV2 and TRBJ2-5, reads EPEVTQTPSHQVTQMGQEVILRCVPISNHLYFYWYRQILGQKVEFLVSFYNNEISEKSEIFDDQFSVERPDGSNFTLKIRSTKLEDSAMYFCASPPGASGLQETQYFGPGTRLLVL.

CDR3 residues: CASSLGQVSYEQYF. CDR3 nucleotide sequence: TGTGCCAGCAGCTTAGGACAGGTCTCCTACGAGCAGTACTTC. V and J are TRBV7-2 and TRBJ2-7; D might be TRBD1 (6 bases). The CDR3 consists of 14 residues. Germline V gene data show CDR1 as SGHTA and CDR2 as FQGNSA. Trimming pared 1 base from V and 0 bases from J, leaving 7 bases between.

The genes are TRBV7-9 and TRBJ2-3, with TRBD2 matching 8 bases. This CDR3 has 15 residues. Losses at the gene ends were 8 bases for V and 3 bases for J; bases not matched to a gene: 10. Germline V gives CDR1 SEHNR, CDR2 FQNEAQ (reference sequence). CDR3 in amino acids: CASHSSAGGTDTQYF. DNA for the CDR3: TGTGCCAGCCACTCCTCGGCGGGAGGTACAGATACGCAGTATTTT. Filled out from reference TRBV7-9 and TRBJ2-3, the complete variable domain reads DTGVSQNPRHKITKRGQNVTFRCDPISEHNRLYWYRQTLGQGPEFLTYFQNEAQLEKSRLLSDRFSAERPKGSFSTLEIQRTEQGDSAMYLCASHSSAGGTDTQYFGPGTRLTVL.

This clonotype was counted at least ten times. This chain uses TRBV2 with TRBJ1-4, with a tentative D call TRBD1 (5 bases). The CDR3 runs to 14 residues. Germline assignment: CDR1 SNHLY and CDR2 FYNNEI. The V end lost 5 bases, the J end lost 8 bases, and 15 bases lay between the germline ends. In DNA, the CDR3 is TGTGCCAGCAGTTCCGGGACCGTAGAGGAAAAACTGTTTTTT. Protein: CASSSGTVEEKLFF.

The chain uses TRBV2 and TRBJ2-7; TRBD2 might be the D (6 bases). Per germline, CDR1 SNHLY and CDR2 FYNNEI. The CDR3 is made up of 14 amino acids. Trimming pared 8 bases from V and 9 bases from J, leaving 23 bases between. The CDR3 sequence is CASGPSGLFGRQYF. Here the CDR3 DNA reads TGTGCCAGCGGGCCCTCGGGACTCTTCGGGAGGCAGTACTTC.

The rearrangement links TRBV14 to TRBJ1-1; D gene uncertain. Germline-derived CDR1 and CDR2 are SGHDN and FVKESK. Trimming took 4 bases from V and 3 from J, leaving 18 bases between them. The CDR3 sequence is 16 residues long. CDR3 DNA: TGTGCCAGCAGCCCGTTGACCCGGAATGGAGACACTGAAGCTTTCTTT. Translated: CASSPLTRNGDTEAFF.

The V call is TRBV6-5, the J call TRBJ2-1; 11 nucleotides agree with TRBD1. This CDR3 comprises 15 residues. Looked up from germline, CDR1 is MNHEY and CDR2 is SVGAGI. V dropped 2 bases and J dropped 7; count of bases not matched to a gene: 4. In nucleotides, the CDR3 is TGTGCCAGCAGTTACGGACAGGGGGCGCTGAATGAGCAGTTCTTC. As protein: CASSYGQGALNEQFF.

J is TRBJ2-7 and V is TRBV15, with 9 bases fitting TRBD1. Per the germline V gene, CDR1 is LNHNV and CDR2 is YYDKDF (reference sequence). V dropped 1 base and J dropped 4; count of bases not matched to a gene: 5. The CDR3 is 15 amino acids. The CDR3 sequence: CATSRAKDRGYEQYF. CDR3 coding DNA: TGTGCCACCAGCAGAGCGAAGGACAGGGGTTACGAGCAGTACTTC.

The rearrangement uses TRBV9 and TRBJ2-2; 8 nucleotides line up with TRBD1. This CDR3 region has 16 residues. V gave up 0 bases and J gave up 1 base; unmatched junction bases: 2. CDR1 SGDLS and CDR2 YYNGEE come from the germline V gene. CDR3 region: CASSVVGTGNTGELFF. The CDR3 nucleotides are TGTGCCAGCAGCGTAGTAGGGACAGGGAACACCGGGGAGCTGTTTTTT.

This clonotype has more than one count but fewer than ten. J is TRBJ2-3 and V is TRBV20-1; 12 bases align to TRBD2. The germline V gene has CDR1 DFQATT and CDR2 SNEGSKA (reference sequence). The CDR3 is 15 amino acids. The J segment lost 1 base and the V segment lost 3 bases, leaving 2 bases of the junction unmatched. The CDR3 reads CSASRTSGGTDTQYF. The CDR3 coding sequence is TGCAGTGCTAGCCGGACTAGCGGGGGCACAGATACGCAGTATTTT.

In its sample, this clonotype was seen many times. The CDR3 protein is CASSQADPLGYGYTF. As DNA, the CDR3 is TGTGCCAGCAGCCAAGCTGACCCCCTGGGCTATGGCTACACCTTC. The J gene is TRBJ1-2, the V gene TRBV4-2; D is unresolved. Germline loops: CDR1 LGHNA, CDR2 YNFKEQ. Trimming stripped 1 base from V and 4 bases from J, with 13 bases between. This CDR3 is built from 15 residues.

About this clonotype itself: One end of the junction fails to match germline, which may point to a read error. The chain joins TRBV6-1 to TRBJ1-2; 7 bases map to TRBD1. Germline values: CDR1 MNHNS, CDR2 SASEGT. CDR3 length: 15 residues. This CDR3 is CAISGTPDRLLGYTF. CDR3 coding DNA: TGTGCCATCAGTGGGACACCGGACAGGCTGCTTGGCTACACCTTC.

This clonotype occurred a few times. A much more abundant neighbour one base away suggests this may be a read error. This chain connects TRBV12-3 or TRBV12-4 to TRBJ2-7; TRBD2 matches at 7 bases. V shed 5 bases, J shed 0 bases, and the junction held 13 bases outside the gene matches. The CDR3 has 17 amino acids. CDR3 nucleotides: TGTGCCAGCAGTCTTTCCGGGTCTAGCGGCTACTCCTACGAGCAGTACTTC. This encodes CASSLSGSSGYSYEQYF.

The chain uses TRBV5-1 and TRBJ1-1; perhaps TRBD1 as D (6 bases). This CDR3 has 13 amino acids. The germline V gene encodes CDR1 SGHRS and CDR2 YFSETQ. The V end was cut by 1 base, the J end by 3 bases, with 7 bases between. The CDR3 DNA sequence: TGCGCCAGCAGCTTGACAGGGCACACTGAAGCTTTCTTT. This encodes CASSLTGHTEAFF.

The chain links TRBV5-6 to TRBJ1-4; the D is unclear. The CDR3 extends over 14 amino acids. CDR1 and CDR2 from the germline V gene are SGHDT and YYEEEE. V was clipped by 1 base and J by 5 bases, with 9 bases between them. In DNA, the CDR3 is TGTGCCAGCAGCTTGAAGGGAGGGAATGAAAAACTGTTTTTT. Its protein is CASSLKGGNEKLFF.

The CDR3 sequence: CATSLRSYNEQFF. As DNA, the CDR3 is TGTGCCACCAGCCTCCGATCCTACAATGAGCAGTTCTTC. The chain employs TRBV15 and TRBJ2-1; D unclear. Deletions cut 5 bases from V and 1 base from J, with 6 bases between. The germline gives CDR1 LNHNV, CDR2 YYDKDF (reference sequence). The CDR3 is 13 amino acids.

The chain carries TRBV5-6 and TRBJ2-7; 9 bases are a match to TRBD2. This CDR3 spans 15 amino acids. Germline CDR1 SGHDT, CDR2 YYEEEE. Trimming cost V 0 bases and J 4 bases; bases outside gene matches: 5. CDR3 bases: TGTGCCAGCAGCTTGGGGGCTAGCGGGAAATACGAGCAGTACTTC. Translating it yields CASSLGASGKYEQYF.

This rearrangement joins TRBV20-1 to TRBJ1-2, with a possible D match to TRBD1 (6 bases). The CDR3 sequence is 9 residues long. V lost 3 bases and J lost 12, with 8 bases in between. Germline-derived CDR1 and CDR2 are DFQATT and SNEGSKA (reference sequence). The CDR3 DNA reads as TGCAGTGCTAGGGGGGGCGACACCTTC. Its protein is CSARGGDTF.

Many counts were recorded for this clonotype. V gene TRBV6-6 combines with J gene TRBJ1-4, with unresolved D. CDR1 and CDR2 from the germline V gene are MNHNY and SVGAGI (reference sequence). This CDR3 spans 14 amino acids. Trimming cost V 5 bases and J 0 bases, with 7 bases left between them. The CDR3 protein is CASSGISTNEKLFF. In DNA form, the CDR3 reads TGTGCCAGCAGTGGAATATCAACTAATGAAAAACTGTTTTTT.

This clonotype was found many times. The chain links TRBV7-3 to TRBJ2-1; D possibly uses TRBD1 or TRBD2 (5 bases each). The CDR3 sequence is 15 residues long. Germline CDR1 is SGHTA and CDR2 is FQGTGA. Trimming removed 6 bases at V and 0 bases at J, with 12 bases between. The CDR3 DNA sequence: TGTGCCAGCAGTTGGGGGACGCTCTCCTACAATGAGCAGTTCTTC. Its protein product is CASSWGTLSYNEQFF.

The V gene is TRBV4-1, the J gene TRBJ2-7; D may match TRBD1 or TRBD2 (5 bases each). There are 16 residues in the CDR3. Germline V gene lookup returns CDR1 MGHRA and CDR2 YSYEKL. V was shortened by 0 bases and J by 0 bases, with 12 bases between the two germline ends. As DNA, the CDR3 is TGCGCCAGCAGCCAAGATGGGGGTACGAGCTCCTACGAGCAGTACTTC. It is translated as CASSQDGGTSSYEQYF.

V gene TRBV7-9 combines with J gene TRBJ1-5; D not resolved. The CDR3 length is 15 residues. The V gene's germline CDR1 is SEHNR and CDR2 FQNEAQ (reference sequence). Trimming pared 1 base from V and 6 bases from J, leaving 13 bases between. The CDR3 reads CASSLVGEYGQPQHF. CDR3 DNA sequence: TGTGCCAGCAGCTTAGTCGGGGAATACGGTCAGCCCCAGCATTTT. Full variable domain (outside the CDR3, taken from reference TRBV7-9 and TRBJ1-5): DTGVSQNPRHKITKRGQNVTFRCDPISEHNRLYWYRQTLGQGPEFLTYFQNEAQLEKSRLLSDRFSAERPKGSFSTLEIQRTEQGDSAMYLCASSLVGEYGQPQHFGDGTRLSIL.

CDR3 sequence reads: CALPVDSSYGYTF. The CDR3, as DNA: TGTGCCCTTCCCGTCGACAGCAGCTATGGCTACACCTTC. This rearrangement joins TRBV7-9 to TRBJ1-2; D might be TRBD1 (5 bases). The CDR3 length is 13 residues. Trimming took 11 bases from V and 4 from J, leaving 17 bases between them. CDR1 is SEHNR and CDR2 is FQNEAQ in the germline V gene (reference sequence).

Here the CDR3 DNA reads TGCAGCGTTGAAGGACTAGCGGGGGGGTACAATGAGCAGTTCTTC. This translates into CSVEGLAGGYNEQFF. The chain couples TRBV29-1 to TRBJ2-1, with 14 bases lining up with TRBD2. Germline CDR1 is SQVTM and CDR2 is ANQGSEA. CDR3 length: 15 residues. With V trimmed by 1 base and J by 4 bases, 0 bases remained unmatched.

This chain uses TRBV2 with TRBJ1-4; D is unclear. CDR1 and CDR2 (germline): SNHLY, FYNNEI. The CDR3 contains 11 residues. Trimming took off 6 bases at V and 2 bases at J, with 1 base between the two ends. The CDR3 loop reads CASSTNEKLFF. DNA of the CDR3: TGTGCCAGCAGCACTAATGAAAAACTGTTTTTT.

The rearrangement uses TRBV20-1 and TRBJ1-2, with TRBD1 matching 9 bases. In germline, CDR1 is DFQATT, CDR2 SNEGSKA (reference sequence). This CDR3 comprises 14 residues. As DNA, the CDR3 is TGCAGCAGCTTAGTAAGACAGGGGGGCTATGGCTACACCTTC. It codes for CSSLVRQGGYGYTF.

The gene calls are TRBV7-9 and TRBJ2-7; D call uncertain. V was shortened by 4 bases and J by 3 bases, with 7 bases between the two germline ends. Germline CDR1 is SEHNR and CDR2 is FQNEAQ (reference sequence). This CDR3 has 12 residues. CDR3 bases: TGTGCCAGCAGCTCTCACAACTACGAGCAGTACTTC. It is translated as CASSSHNYEQYF.